This TCR beta chain is from a study of T cells after yellow fever vaccination. Whole-study context: Preparation of the low-cell-number fractions used SMART-Seq v4 Ultra Low Input. The study's findings and limits: The booster saw the reappearance of most primary-vaccination clones (approximately 96% CD4, roughly 87% CD8).

The CDR3 sequence is 12 residues long. Trimming shortened V by 5 bases and J by 10 bases, and 11 bases separated the two germline ends. CDR1 and CDR2 (germline): SGHTA, FQGNSA. Universal primer sites and UMIs were introduced during 5'RACE template-switching synthesis of TCR cDNA. TCRdb redid the calling of the 5' RACE reads with MiXCR, one entry per CDR3 protein. The sample holds a few hundred thousand distinct CDR3 sequences, around 5.2% seen once. With respect to this clonotype: No antigen is known for it.

This TCR was sampled from a young man who received the YFV17D yellow fever vaccine. The chain carries TRBV7-2 and TRBJ2-2, with D possibly being TRBD2 (6 bases). Material: CD4+ T cells sorted from PBMCs, obtained on the day of the yellow fever booster vaccination. The DNA of the CDR3 is TGTGCCAGCAGCCAGACGGGAGTGGAGCTGTTTTTT. Protein: CASSQTGVELFF.